This T cell receptor (beta chain) was captured in a study of T cell repertoires in cytomegalovirus infection. Study details: Evidence of both CMV infection and a matching HLA type came from public TCR beta signatures.

TCRdb reprocessed the reads via MiXCR and lists one record per CDR3 protein. The sample lists 250,000 to 300,000 distinct CDR3 sequences, under 25% occurring once. This CDR3 is built from 15 residues. J lost 6 bases, V lost 0 bases, and 6 bases had no gene match. In germline, CDR1 is SGHVS, CDR2 FQNEAQ. Study-level points and caveats: Carriage of CMV together with the relevant HLA was identifiable through cumulative public TCR beta family frequency. CMV-specific TCR beta clonotypes restricted by HLA-C were the ones dominating the ex vivo response.

This clonotype was found a few times. Its specificity is not known. The V gene is TRBV7-8, the J gene TRBJ2-3, with 7 bases identical to TRBD2. The sequencing here drew on cultured PBMCs, taken from culture after CMV antigen stimulation. This TCR came from a human donor in good health (CMV status not recorded). Some clones in this sample may be carry-over from other donors' samples. In DNA, the CDR3 is TGTGCCAGCAGCTTAGCAGTGGGAGGGCGGGATACGCAGTATTTT. This sequence encodes CASSLAVGGRDTQYF.